These 4 T cell receptor beta chains originate from one sample sequenced in a study of T cell clonotyping in hematopoietic cell transplantation. Libraries were prepared by immunoSEQ multiplex PCR; TCRdb keeps only in-frame clonotypes and omits some of them. The sample yields around 10,000 clones, roughly 90% seen once. The sample's time point: recipient sample about 28 days before transplant, after cytoreduction. The sample here was peripheral blood mononuclear cells, taken before stem cell transplant. These TCRs come from a woman aged 40 to 55 with acute myeloid leukemia. Some clones in this sample may be carry-over from other donors' samples.

CDR3 in amino acids: CASSQDGRKAFF. The CDR3, as DNA: TGCGCCAGCAGCCAAGATGGCAGAAAAGCTTTCTTT. The V and J genes are TRBV4-1 and TRBJ1-1; unclear D gene. Germline V gene sequence: CDR1 MGHRA, CDR2 YSYEKL. The V end lost 0 bases, the J end lost 9 bases, and 8 bases lay between the germline ends. The CDR3 runs to 12 residues.

V is TRBV2 and J is TRBJ1-5; TRBD1 might be the D (5 bases). Looked up from germline, CDR1 is SNHLY and CDR2 is FYNNEI. The CDR3 loop spans 14 amino acids. V lost 4 bases, J lost 6 bases, and 13 bases lay in between. The CDR3 sequence is CASSAGVVSQPQHF. The CDR3 DNA follows: TGTGCCAGCAGTGCGGGGGTAGTCAGTCAGCCCCAGCATTTT. Full variable domain (remainder filled in from reference TRBV2 and TRBJ1-5): EPEVTQTPSHQVTQMGQEVILRCVPISNHLYFYWYRQILGQKVEFLVSFYNNEISEKSEIFDDQFSVERPDGSNFTLKIRSTKLEDSAMYFCASSAGVVSQPQHFGDGTRLSIL.

The chain has TRBV13 and TRBJ2-7; D is unclear. The CDR3 is 15 amino acids. Germline-derived CDR1 and CDR2 are PRHDT and FYEKMQ (reference sequence). The V end lost 4 bases, the J end lost 2 bases, and 15 bases lay between the germline ends. The CDR3 loop reads CASSWIGRSTYEQYF. The CDR3 coding sequence is TGTGCCAGCAGCTGGATTGGACGTAGCACCTACGAGCAGTACTTC.

The chain recombines TRBV11-2 with TRBJ1-1; no clear D gene. The length of the CDR3 is 15 residues. Trimming removed 1 base at V and 8 bases at J, with 17 bases between. Germline V gives CDR1 SGHAT, CDR2 FQNNGV. The CDR3 DNA sequence: TGTGCCAGCAGCTTAGTCCCCGGTTCGCAGGCAGAAGCTTTCTTT. Protein sequence: CASSLVPGSQAEAFF.